Below are 4 T cell receptor beta chains sequenced from a single sample in a study of T cell repertoires in cytomegalovirus infection. TCRdb reanalysed the reads using MiXCR and keeps one entry per CDR3 protein. The data contain about 250,000 distinct CDR3 sequences, approximately 15% of them seen just once; the ten biggest clones take up over 40%. The sequenced material came from CD8+ T cells from PBMCs. The receptors were sampled from a human donor in good health (CMV status not recorded). Some clones in this sample may be carry-over from other donors' samples.

At least ten counts were recorded for this clonotype. V is TRBV3-1 and J is TRBJ2-3; 14 bases agree with TRBD2. Germline trimming cut 0 bases from V and 4 bases from J; bases unmatched to any gene: 18. CDR3 size: 22 residues. Looked up from germline, CDR1 is LGHDT and CDR2 is YNNKEL (reference sequence). The CDR3 coding sequence is TGTGCCAGCAGCCAAGAGGAGCGACCGTGGGGACTAGCGGGGGAATTCGCAGATACGCAGTATTTT. This codes for CASSQEERPWGLAGEFADTQYF.

The gene calls are TRBV2 and TRBJ2-3; perhaps TRBD1 as D (6 bases). V dropped 0 bases and J dropped 0 bases, with 10 bases sitting between them. From germline, CDR1 is SNHLY and CDR2 FYNNEI. The length of the CDR3 is 16 residues. CDR3 residues: CASSEATGSSTDTQYF. The CDR3 coding sequence is TGTGCCAGCAGTGAAGCCACAGGGTCTAGCACAGATACGCAGTATTTT.

The chain carries TRBV28 and TRBJ1-1; D might be TRBD1 (5 bases). The V and J ends lost 5 bases and 8 bases respectively, with 15 bases between them. Germline V gene lookup returns CDR1 MDHEN and CDR2 SYDVKM. There are 13 residues in the CDR3. The DNA of the CDR3 is TGTGCCAGCAGTCCCCCCGGGGCGCGGGAAGCTTTCTTT. It codes for CASSPPGAREAFF.

This clonotype came up a few times. The chain is built from TRBV20-1 and TRBJ2-7; D is ambiguous. The germline V and J ends were trimmed by 0 bases and 5 bases, with 8 bases remaining between them. The CDR3 runs to 12 residues. The germline V gene encodes CDR1 DFQATT and CDR2 SNEGSKA (reference sequence). In DNA form, the CDR3 reads TGCAGTGCTAGAGATAAAGGCGACGAGCAGTACTTC. Translating it yields CSARDKGDEQYF.